Following are 16 T cell receptor beta chains from one sample sequenced in a study of blood T cell repertoires in COVID-19. Method: immunoSEQ multiplex PCR; TCRdb's copy keeps in-frame clones and lacks some. The table has some 240,000 clones, over 75% seen once. Material for sequencing was peripheral blood. These receptors came from a woman between 65 and 79 years old with COVID-19, enrolled during active disease.

V and J are TRBV10-3 and TRBJ1-4; D ambiguous. The V end was cut by 6 bases, the J end by 5 bases, with 10 bases between. CDR1 and CDR2 (germline): ENHRY, SYGVKD. This CDR3 contains 13 residues. CDR3 coding DNA: TGTGCCATCAGCGGGAGTCGAAATGAAAAACTGTTTTTT. It yields the protein CAISGSRNEKLFF.

The chain is built from TRBV9 and TRBJ2-2; the match to TRBD1 covers 7 bases. V lost 3 bases and J lost 1; bases outside the gene matches: 3. The CDR3 is made up of 15 amino acids. Germline-derived CDR1 and CDR2 are SGDLS and YYNGEE. CDR3 coding DNA: TGTGCCAGCAGCGCCCGGACAGGGAACACCGGGGAGCTGTTTTTT. Translation gives CASSARTGNTGELFF. Using reference TRBV9 and TRBJ2-2 for the parts outside the CDR3, the full variable domain is DSGVTQTPKHLITATGQRVTLRCSPRSGDLSVYWYQQSLDQGLQFLIQYYNGEERAKGNILERFSAQQFPDLHSELNLSSLELGDSALYFCASSARTGNTGELFFGEGSRLTVL.

V is TRBV7-9 and J is TRBJ2-3, with 10 bases lining up with TRBD2. The CDR3 totals 18 residues. Germline V gene lookup returns CDR1 SEHNR and CDR2 FQNEAQ (reference sequence). Trimming at V came to 3 bases and at J to 4 bases, leaving 13 bases not matched to a gene. The CDR3 DNA is TGTGCCAGCAGCTTCCGGGCGCCTAGCGGGAGTGCGGCAGATACGCAGTATTTT. Its protein is CASSFRAPSGSAADTQYF.

This chain connects TRBV11-2 to TRBJ2-7; possibly TRBD1 for D (5 bases). The CDR3 totals 13 residues. V was clipped by 0 bases and J by 4 bases, with 7 bases between them. The germline V gene encodes CDR1 SGHAT and CDR2 FQNNGV. CDR3 coding DNA: TGTGCCAGCAGCTTAGATCAGGGATACGAGCAGTACTTC. As protein: CASSLDQGYEQYF.

The sample holds one count of this clone. The rearrangement links TRBV19 to TRBJ1-5, with D uncertain. The germline gives CDR1 LNHDA, CDR2 SQIVND (reference sequence). This CDR3 is 14 amino acids long. The V end was cut by 9 bases, the J end by 0 bases, with 12 bases between. DNA of the CDR3: TGTGCCAGCCTCGACAAAACTAGCAATCAGCCCCAGCATTTT. It is translated as CASLDKTSNQPQHF.

About this clone itself: The junction differs from germline at one of its ends, possibly a read error. The CDR3 DNA sequence: TGCAGCGTAGAAGGACAGATGAACACTGAAGCTTTCTTT. Its protein product is CSVEGQMNTEAFF. The gene calls are TRBV29-1 and TRBJ1-1; TRBD1 is a possible D gene (6 bases). CDR3 length: 13 amino acids. CDR1 is SQVTM, CDR2 ANQGSEA, per germline.

The chain links TRBV2 to TRBJ1-3, with 7 bases matching TRBD1. The CDR3 runs to 15 residues. The ends lost 1 base at V and 0 bases at J; junction bases unmatched: 0. The V gene's germline CDR1 is SNHLY and CDR2 FYNNEI. The CDR3 DNA is TGTGCCAGCAGTGAAGGGACAGGCTCTGGAAACACCATATATTTT. Its protein product is CASSEGTGSGNTIYF.

The V gene is TRBV14, the J gene TRBJ2-1; TRBD2 agrees at 8 bases. Germline assignment: CDR1 SGHDN and CDR2 FVKESK. This CDR3 spans 12 amino acids. Unmatched junction bases numbered 5, after V lost 5 bases and J lost 11 bases. CDR3 loop: CASSFTSGKQFF. CDR3 sequence (DNA): TGTGCCAGCAGCTTTACTAGCGGAAAGCAGTTCTTC.

J is TRBJ1-2 and V is TRBV24-1; a weak D match, TRBD1 (6 bases). The CDR3 is made up of 15 amino acids. V was trimmed by 4 bases and J by 4 bases, leaving 15 bases between them. Germline V gene lookup returns CDR1 KGHDR and CDR2 SFDVKD. CDR3 sequence: CATSEDAGAGYGYTF. The DNA for the CDR3 is TGTGCCACCAGTGAAGATGCGGGGGCCGGCTATGGCTACACCTTC.

The rearrangement links TRBV3-1 (or the pseudogene TRBV3-2) to TRBJ1-6; no definite D call. CDR3 length equals 12 residues. V dropped 0 bases and J dropped 9 bases, with 3 bases sitting between them. Germline CDR1 reads LGHDT; CDR2 reads YNNKEL (reference sequence). The CDR3 is CASSQESSPLHF. CDR3 DNA sequence: TGTGCCAGCAGCCAAGAGAGTTCACCCCTCCACTTT.

CDR3 sequence (DNA): TGCGCCAGCAGCGGCCGGGACAGAGCCTACGAGCAGTACTTC. Amino acids: CASSGRDRAYEQYF. The rearrangement links TRBV5-1 to TRBJ2-7; 7 bases agree with TRBD1. V trimming: 4 bases; J trimming: 2 bases; junction bases outside the gene matches: 6. Germline V gene data show CDR1 as SGHRS and CDR2 as YFSETQ. The CDR3 is 14 amino acids.

This clone was recorded only once. The gene calls are TRBV10-3 and TRBJ2-3; D remains ambiguous. Germline V lookup: CDR1 ENHRY, CDR2 SYGVKD. The V gene lost 3 bases and the J gene lost 9 bases, with 7 bases spanning the gap. CDR3 length equals 11 residues. This CDR3 reads CAISEKSTQYF. CDR3 nucleotide sequence: TGTGCCATCAGTGAAAAGAGCACGCAGTATTTT.

This clone has more than one count but fewer than ten. The rearrangement uses TRBV2 and TRBJ1-5; no firm D call. Germline V lookup: CDR1 SNHLY, CDR2 FYNNEI. The CDR3 sequence is 12 residues long. With 6 bases removed from V and 8 bases from J, the gap between germline ends came to 11 bases. The CDR3 coding sequence is TGTGCCAGCAGGGCAAATCTTAAGCCCCAGCATTTT. Protein product: CASRANLKPQHF.

The rearrangement links TRBV10-1 to TRBJ2-3, with TRBD2 matching 9 bases. The CDR3 length is 18 residues. The V and J ends lost 4 bases and 1 base, in that order; junction bases with no gene match: 12. In germline, CDR1 is WNHNN, CDR2 SYGVQD (reference sequence). CDR3 nucleotide sequence: TGCGCCAGCAGTGTTCCCTGCTGCGGGAGGGCGGGCACAGATACGCAGTATTTT. It codes for CASSVPCCGRAGTDTQYF.

The chain employs TRBV5-5 and TRBJ1-6; perhaps TRBD1 as D (5 bases). Trimming removed 2 bases from V and 8 bases from J, with 11 bases in between. From germline, CDR1 is SGHKS and CDR2 YYEKEE (reference sequence). This CDR3 comprises 14 residues. The CDR3 loop reads CASSFDSFYSPLHF. CDR3 coding DNA: TGTGCCAGCAGCTTTGACAGTTTTTATTCACCCCTCCACTTT.

The chain recombines TRBV28 with TRBJ1-2; D unresolved. Germline V gene lookup returns CDR1 MDHEN and CDR2 SYDVKM. The CDR3 spans 16 residues. V dropped 6 bases and J dropped 2 bases, with 19 bases sitting between them. CDR3 sequence (DNA): TGTGCCAGCAGGCCACCCGGGAGCCATAAAAACTATGGCTACACCTTC. Protein sequence: CASRPPGSHKNYGYTF.